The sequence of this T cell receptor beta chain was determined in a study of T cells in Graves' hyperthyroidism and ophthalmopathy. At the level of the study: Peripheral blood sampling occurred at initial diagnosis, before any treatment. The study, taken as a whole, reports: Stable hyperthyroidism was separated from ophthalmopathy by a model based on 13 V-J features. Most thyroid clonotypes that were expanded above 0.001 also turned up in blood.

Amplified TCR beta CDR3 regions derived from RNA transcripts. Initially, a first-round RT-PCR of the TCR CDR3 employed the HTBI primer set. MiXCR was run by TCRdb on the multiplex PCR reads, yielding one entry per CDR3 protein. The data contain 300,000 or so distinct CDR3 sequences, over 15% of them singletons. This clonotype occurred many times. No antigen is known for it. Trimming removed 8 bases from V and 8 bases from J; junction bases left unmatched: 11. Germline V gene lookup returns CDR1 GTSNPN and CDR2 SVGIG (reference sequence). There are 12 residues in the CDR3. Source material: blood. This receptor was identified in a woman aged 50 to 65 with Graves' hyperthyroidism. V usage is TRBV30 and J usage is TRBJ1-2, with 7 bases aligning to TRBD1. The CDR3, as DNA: TGTGCCGCACCCCTGACAGGGACCGGCTACACCTTC. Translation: CAAPLTGTGYTF.